The clone carrying this T cell receptor beta chain was picked up many times. Its antigen is currently unknown. Germline V lookup: CDR1 DFQATT, CDR2 SNEGSKA (reference sequence). Trimming removed 6 bases from V and 2 bases from J, with 8 bases in between. This CDR3 spans 13 amino acids. This sample was taken from a study of human T cells and chemical hapten exposure. Whole-study results and caveats: No change in TCRs above 1 in 1000 frequency was produced by DPC sensitization. Compared with pre-sensitization or healthy control sets, expanded TCRs clustered more.

Time point denoted: patch test 1, 2 weeks after DPC sensitization. Treatment of the sample: therapeutic diphenylcyclopropenone sensitization with weekly scalp DPC. Donors were 18 to 70-year-old alopecia patients suitable for DPC. Whole blood that had not been fractionated was the source of extracted total RNA. TCRdb fed the RACE reads into MiXCR, producing one record per CDR3 protein. The table lists some 200,000 distinct CDR3 sequences, under 25% of them singletons, with 6% to 8% in the top ten. This sequence joins TRBV20-1 and TRBJ2-6; D remains unclear. Sequenced here: whole blood, sampled in connection with sensitization to the hapten diphenylcyclopropenone (DPC). The receptor's source is a woman between 45 and 65 years old with alopecia areata. Some clones in this sample may be carry-over from other donors' samples. The CDR3: CSATVAGANVLTF. CDR3 sequence (DNA): TGCAGTGCAACAGTGGCTGGGGCCAACGTCCTGACTTTC.